Sequencing of this T cell receptor (beta chain) was carried out in a study of blood T cell repertoires in COVID-19 (dated by TCRdb to 2018 to 2021). Looking at the study overall: The collaborator samples originated in the United States, Italy and Spain and spanned the acute and convalescent phases of COVID-19. The material from the prospective study consisted of cDNA or gDNA derived from T cells, B-cell-depleted T cells, or PBMCs. The dataset comprised deeply sampled blood TCRbeta repertoires from subjects exposed to, actively infected with, or recovered from COVID-19. The repertoires were made available in a free public database intended to serve as a resource for research on the immune response to SARS-CoV-2. Samples came from the ongoing ImmuneRACE study (first 160 participants) plus 1,254 subjects from 6 global collaborators. Nearly every sample came with metadata listing a de-identified subject ID, COVID-19 status, age in years and sex. Where available, HLA class I and class II types were obtained from metadata supplied by the sample provider rather than from assay-based typing. Study-level results and caveats: The amount of clinical and demographic metadata varied by source and participant and was provided uncurated.

The V end gives up 8 bases and the J end 4 bases, leaving 5 bases in the junction not matched to a gene. Via the germline V gene (reference sequence), CDR1 is GTSNPN and CDR2 SVGIG. Taken from cysteine to phenylalanine, the CDR3 has 12 residues. The CDR3 DNA has 36 bases and is translated from base 1. TCRbeta CDR3 regions were amplified from genomic DNA by means of the immunoSEQ Assay, a bias-controlled multiplex PCR. Under the source paper's analysis protocol: The number of nucleated cells in each sample was estimated from the amplification of reference gene primers within the assay. To quantify the absolute abundance of each unique TCRbeta CDR3 rearrangement, sequence reads were collapsed and filtered. For each sample, productive Simpson clonality was calculated by taking the square root of Simpson's diversity index across productive rearrangements. Sourced from immuneACCESS, this table was stored by TCRdb with only in-frame sequences that have V and J called. A share of the clones is absent; for the studies checked, an unresolved V gene accounts for under half, and the remainder has no known explanation. Clone size and the V and J calls come from that table; the DNA yielded D and trimming. The sample includes around 240,000 clones, with roughly 83% observed a single time. About 8% of the sample rests with the top ten.

Collaborating institutions collected whole blood in K2EDTA tubes following their own protocols. For TCRbeta analysis, collaborators shipped samples in one of three forms: frozen whole blood, isolated PBMCs, or DNA extracted from either of those sample types. There are a few counts of this clone. Its antigen is not yet known. Per-base quality was not reported, and no clone a single base away is much larger than it. This receptor was taken from a woman aged 45-65 years with acute or convalescent COVID-19. Sequencing was performed on peripheral blood. The receptor chain draws on TRBV30 and TRBJ2-5; the central 9 bases match TRBD1. The bases are TGTGCCGCCAGGGACAGGGTAGAGACCCAGTACTTC. The encoded protein is CAARDRVETQYF.